These 17 T cell receptor beta chains originate from one sample sequenced in a study of T cell repertoires in aging, cancer and after chemotherapy. The template was genomic DNA from peripheral blood, not RNA. Multiplex touch-down PCR with TRB-A/B primers amplified rearranged V-D-J TRB sequences. TCRdb analysed the multiplex PCR reads with MiXCR anew, one entry per CDR3 protein. The sample has 7,000 to 9,000 distinct CDR3 sequences; roughly a third are singletons. The specimen was blood. Receptor source: a human donor in good health.

This chain joins TRBV28 and TRBJ2-1; the match to TRBD1 covers 9 bases. The CDR3 has 16 amino acids. V lost 7 bases and J lost 8; bases outside the gene matches: 15. In germline, CDR1 is MDHEN, CDR2 SYDVKM. The CDR3 nucleotides read TGTGCCAGCAACGAGGACAGGGGAATGGTTCGCTATGAGCAGTTCTTC. Translation gives CASNEDRGMVRYEQFF.

This clonotype is medium-sized in the sample. CDR3 residues: CSVEDWTGGEDTQYF. The CDR3 nucleotides read TGCAGCGTTGAAGATTGGACAGGGGGCGAAGATACGCAGTATTTT. The chain uses TRBV29-1 and TRBJ2-3; TRBD1 agrees at 11 bases. The CDR3 length is 15 residues. Germline V lookup: CDR1 SQVTM, CDR2 ANQGSEA. V trimming: 0 bases; J trimming: 5 bases; junction bases outside the gene matches: 4.

The genes are TRBV28 and TRBJ2-6, with TRBD2 matching 9 bases. The V gene end was trimmed by 8 bases and the J gene end by 4 bases; junction bases not matched to a gene: 9. Germline CDR1 and CDR2: MDHEN and SYDVKM. The CDR3 extends over 16 amino acids. In DNA, the CDR3 is TGTGCCAGCTTGGAAGCGGGAGGTCGGGGGGCCAACGTCCTGACTTTC. As protein: CASLEAGGRGANVLTF.

There are a few counts of this clonotype. The chain joins TRBV19 to TRBJ1-5; 12 bases line up with TRBD1. CDR1 and CDR2 from the germline V gene are LNHDA and SQIVND (reference sequence). V gave up 1 base and J gave up 6 bases; unmatched junction bases: 4. The CDR3 is 16 amino acids. In DNA, the CDR3 is TGTGCCAGTAGTATAGTGGGACAGGGGGCGGCTCAGCCCCAGCATTTT. Protein product: CASSIVGQGAAQPQHF.

The CDR3 coding sequence is TGTGCCAGCAGCCAACCCCGGGACGCTCTGGGAAATTCACCCCTCCACTTT. Amino acid sequence: CASSQPRDALGNSPLHF. V gene TRBV28 combines with J gene TRBJ1-6; D perhaps matches TRBD1 (5 bases). The CDR3 length is 17 residues. Germline V gene sequence: CDR1 MDHEN, CDR2 SYDVKM. V was pared by 6 bases and J by 7 bases, with 22 bases between.

This clonotype has a handful of counts. CDR3 loop: CASRPTGTTDTQYF. For the CDR3, the DNA is TGTGCCAGCAGGCCAACGGGCACAACAGATACGCAGTATTTT. The rearrangement joins TRBV6-4 to TRBJ2-3; D is ambiguous. Trimming removed 6 bases at V and 3 bases at J, with 13 bases between. In germline, CDR1 is MRHNA, CDR2 SNTAGT. The CDR3 consists of 14 residues.

This clonotype is classed as medium-sized. The chain carries TRBV6-6 and TRBJ1-2; 7 positions match TRBD1. The CDR3 is 14 amino acids. Looked up from germline, CDR1 is MNHNY and CDR2 is SVGAGI (reference sequence). Unmatched junction bases numbered 8, after V lost 2 bases and J lost 8 bases. CDR3 nucleotides: TGTGCCAGCAGTTACCAGACAGGGCAGGGAGGCTACACCTTC. Translated: CASSYQTGQGGYTF.

By sample share, this clonotype is medium-sized (0.01 to 0.1%). This chain uses TRBV27 with TRBJ1-1, with D unclear. Germline values: CDR1 MNHEY, CDR2 SMNVEV (reference sequence). V was shortened by 4 bases and J by 0 bases, with 6 bases between the two germline ends. The CDR3 length is 13 residues. CDR3 region: CASSSPMNTEAFF. The CDR3 nucleotides are TGTGCCAGCAGTTCCCCCATGAACACTGAAGCTTTCTTT.

The rearrangement joins TRBV20-1 to TRBJ2-3; 7 bases line up with TRBD2. The length of the CDR3 is 15 residues. Trimming removed 5 bases from V and 4 bases from J; junction bases left unmatched: 12. CDR1 is DFQATT and CDR2 is SNEGSKA in the germline V gene (reference sequence). The CDR3 loop reads CSAPRWDGRADTQYF. DNA of the CDR3: TGCAGTGCTCCGAGGTGGGATGGGAGGGCAGATACGCAGTATTTT.

This clonotype was counted a few times. The gene calls are TRBV30 and TRBJ2-3; TRBD2 might be the D (5 bases). Trimming removed 0 bases at V and 2 bases at J, with 9 bases between. The CDR3 extends over 14 amino acids. Germline CDR1 is GTSNPN and CDR2 is SVGIG (reference sequence). CDR3 bases: TGTGCCTGGAGTGTTGGAGGAGTCACAGATACGCAGTATTTT. Translated, it gives CAWSVGGVTDTQYF.

This rearrangement joins TRBV5-1 to TRBJ2-2; D is tentatively TRBD1 or TRBD2 (5 bases each). CDR1 is SGHRS and CDR2 is YFSETQ in the germline V gene. The CDR3 length is 15 residues. Deletions cut 0 bases from V and 4 bases from J, with 10 bases between. For the CDR3, the DNA is TGCGCCAGCAGCTTGGCGGGACGTGGCACCGGGGAGCTGTTTTTT. Translated: CASSLAGRGTGELFF.

The chain links TRBV4-3 to TRBJ2-7; D possibly corresponds to TRBD2 (5 bases). Between the trimmed V and J ends, which lost 4 bases and 3 bases, there was a span of 10 bases. The CDR3 sequence is 13 residues long. CDR1 is LGHNA, CDR2 YSLEER, per germline. CDR3 nucleotide sequence: TGCGCCAGCAGCCTCGAGGGCATCTACGAGCAGTACTTC. Encoded protein: CASSLEGIYEQYF.

CDR3 residues: CAWSPGLAGRETQYF. DNA for the CDR3: TGTGCCTGGAGTCCTGGGCTAGCGGGAAGAGAGACCCAGTACTTC. V usage is TRBV30 and J usage is TRBJ2-1; TRBD2 matches 9 bases. The J call is uncertain, as TRBJ2-5 better fits the DNA end. Germline V gene data show CDR1 as GTSNPN and CDR2 as SVGIG (reference sequence). CDR3 length: 15 residues.

This clonotype was observed a few times. The rearrangement links TRBV20-1 to TRBJ1-5; D is unresolved. The germline gives CDR1 DFQATT, CDR2 SNEGSKA (reference sequence). The CDR3 covers 17 residues. V was cut by 0 bases and J by 0 bases, with 15 bases left in between. The CDR3 nucleotides are TGCAGTGCTAGAGATTTGTCAAAAGTATATAGCAATCAGCCCCAGCATTTT. Protein sequence: CSARDLSKVYSNQPQHF.

In this sample, this clonotype is medium-sized. The chain combines TRBV29-1 with TRBJ2-1; D perhaps matches TRBD2 (6 bases). Trimming left V 8 bases short and J 7 bases short, with 18 bases between. This CDR3 is built from 13 residues. The germline gives CDR1 SQVTM, CDR2 ANQGSEA. CDR3: CSLGLDSGNEQFF. In DNA form, the CDR3 reads TGCAGCTTGGGACTTGACTCGGGGAATGAGCAGTTCTTC.

In its sample, this clonotype ranks as medium-sized. CDR3 amino acids: CASPGGSSYEQYF. CDR3 DNA sequence: TGTGCCAGCCCGGGCGGGAGCTCCTACGAGCAGTACTTC. This chain uses TRBV7-4 with TRBJ2-7, with 7 positions matching TRBD2. V trimming: 8 bases; J trimming: 0 bases; junction bases outside the gene matches: 4. The CDR3 covers 13 residues. The germline CDR1 and CDR2 sequences are SGHVT and SQSDAQ.

Sample share makes this clonotype medium-sized (0.01 to 0.1%). V and J are TRBV4-2 and TRBJ1-5; 8 bases match TRBD1. V lost 5 bases to trimming and J lost 3 bases; unmatched junction nucleotides: 6. Germline CDR1 is LGHNA and CDR2 is YNFKEQ. The CDR3 has 15 residues. For the CDR3, the DNA is TGTGCCAGCAGCTTCCGGACAGGGTACAATCAGCCCCAGCATTTT. Encoded protein: CASSFRTGYNQPQHF.